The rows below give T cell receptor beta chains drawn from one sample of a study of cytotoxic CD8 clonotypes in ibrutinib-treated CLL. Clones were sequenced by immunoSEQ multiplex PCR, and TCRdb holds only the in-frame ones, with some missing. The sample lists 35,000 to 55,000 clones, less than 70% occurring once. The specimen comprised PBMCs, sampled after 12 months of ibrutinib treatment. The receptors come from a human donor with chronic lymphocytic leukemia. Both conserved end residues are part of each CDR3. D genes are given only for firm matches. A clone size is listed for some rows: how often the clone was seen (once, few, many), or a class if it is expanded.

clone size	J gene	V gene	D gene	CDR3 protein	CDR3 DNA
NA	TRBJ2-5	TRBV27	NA	CASSNTGTLGTQYF	TGTGCCAGCAGTAATACCGGGACCCTGGGGACCCAGTACTTC
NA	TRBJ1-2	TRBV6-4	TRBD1	CASSDSTGTYGYTF	TGTGCCAGCAGTGACTCGACAGGGACCTATGGCTACACCTTC
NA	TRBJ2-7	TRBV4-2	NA	CASSQRSAYEQYF	TGTGCCAGCAGCCAACGGTCTGCCTACGAGCAGTACTTC
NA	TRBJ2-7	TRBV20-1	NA	CSARGTYEQYF	TGCAGTGCTAGGGGAACCTACGAGCAGTACTTC
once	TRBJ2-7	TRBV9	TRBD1	CASSADSGTGSSEQYF	TGTGCCAGCAGCGCAGACTCGGGGACAGGGTCGTCCGAGCAGTACTTC
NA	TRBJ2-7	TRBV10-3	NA	CAISESNGLSSYEQYF	TGTGCCATCAGTGAGTCTAACGGACTCAGCTCCTACGAGCAGTACTTC
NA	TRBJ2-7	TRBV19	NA	CASGFRTHLNF	TGTGCCAGTGGGTTTAGGACCCATTTAAACTTC
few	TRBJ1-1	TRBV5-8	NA	CASSLEGFTEAFF	TGTGCCAGCAGCTTGGAAGGTTTCACTGAAGCTTTCTTT
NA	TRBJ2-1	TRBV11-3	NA	CASSTSIGGGYNEQFF	TGTGCCAGCAGCACTAGTATAGGGGGGGGATACAATGAGCAGTTCTTC
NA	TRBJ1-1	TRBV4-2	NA	CASSREGGTEAFF	TGTGCCAGCAGCCGGGAAGGGGGTACTGAAGCTTTCTTT
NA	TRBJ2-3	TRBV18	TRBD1	CATPDRDALDTDTQYF	TGTGCCACCCCCGACAGGGATGCCTTGGACACAGATACGCAGTATTTT
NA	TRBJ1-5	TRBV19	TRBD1	CASSGQGPSSNQPQHF	TGTGCCAGTTCGGGACAGGGGCCCTCTAGCAATCAGCCCCAGCATTTT
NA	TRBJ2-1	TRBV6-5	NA	CASNRGATYNEQFF	TGTGCCAGCAATCGCGGGGCCACCTACAATGAGCAGTTCTTC
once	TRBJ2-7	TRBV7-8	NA	CASSLGDPRTYEQYF	TGTGCCAGCAGCTTGGGGGACCCACGGACCTACGAGCAGTACTTC